Shown below are 25 T cell receptor beta chains from a single sample sequenced in a study of beta chain features in type 1 diabetes. Every isolated RNA sample was fully reverse transcribed, so sequencing captured expressed TCRB transcripts. Generated by immunoSEQ multiplex PCR, the TCRdb table keeps only in-frame clones and is missing some. The sample holds 120,000 to 150,000 clones, over 9.5% seen once. Input material: naive CD4+ T cells from blood. These receptors were taken from a man aged 18 to 30 in good health.

This clone came up a few times. The gene calls are TRBV10-3 and TRBJ1-5; D ambiguous. CDR1 ENHRY and CDR2 SYGVKD come from the germline V gene. This CDR3 is 14 amino acids long. Trimming removed 4 bases at V and 4 bases at J, with 11 bases between. The CDR3 DNA sequence: TGTGCCATCAGTGGGGAGGGAAATAATCAGCCCCAGCATTTT. Residues: CAISGEGNNQPQHF.

The chain employs TRBV5-1 and TRBJ2-5, with TRBD2 matching 8 bases. The J call is uncertain, as TRBJ2-7 better fits the DNA end. Germline V gene data show CDR1 as SGHRS and CDR2 as YFSETQ. The CDR3 spans 15 residues. CDR3 protein: CASSLVAGGQYEQYF. CDR3 sequence (DNA): TGCGCCAGCAGCTTGGTTGCGGGGGGCCAGTACGAGCAGTACTTC.

The chain employs TRBV5-1 and TRBJ1-2, with 9 bases identical to TRBD1. Germline CDR1 is SGHRS and CDR2 is YFSETQ. This CDR3 has 13 residues. The V segment lost 2 bases and the J segment 7 bases; nucleotides outside the gene matches: 3. The CDR3 spells CASSLQGASGYTF. The DNA of the CDR3 is TGCGCCAGCAGCTTACAGGGGGCATCTGGCTACACCTTC.

The chain has TRBV7-3 and TRBJ1-1; 7 bases are shared with TRBD1. V lost 5 bases and J lost 6; bases outside the gene matches: 9. The CDR3 is made up of 14 amino acids. Germline V gene lookup returns CDR1 SGHTA and CDR2 FQGTGA. The CDR3 DNA sequence: TGTGCCAGCAGCCTCACAGGGGAGAGGCCTGAAGCTTTCTTT. It codes for CASSLTGERPEAFF.

This clone was picked up a small number of times. V gene TRBV30 combines with J gene TRBJ2-2; 7 nucleotides align to TRBD1. J lost 5 bases, V lost 0 bases, and 6 bases had no gene match. Per germline, CDR1 GTSNPN and CDR2 SVGIG (reference sequence). The CDR3 totals 15 residues. In DNA form, the CDR3 reads TGTGCCTGGAGTGTACACGACAGGGATACCGGGGAGCTGTTTTTT. This sequence encodes CAWSVHDRDTGELFF.

CDR3 residues: CATEMGAPGEQFF. CDR3 coding DNA: TGTGCCACTGAGATGGGGGCTCCGGGTGAGCAGTTCTTC. The chain combines TRBV7-3 with TRBJ2-1; possible D gene TRBD1, 6 bases. The V end lost 10 bases, the J end lost 9 bases, and 19 bases lay between the germline ends. The CDR3 spans 13 residues. Germline CDR1 is SGHTA and CDR2 is FQGTGA. Full variable domain (missing parts from reference TRBV7-3 and TRBJ2-1): GAGVSQTPSNKVTEKGKYVELRCDPISGHTALYWYRQSLGQGPEFLIYFQGTGAADDSGLPNDRFFAVRPEGSVSTLKIQRTERGDSAVYLCATEMGAPGEQFFGPGTRLTVL.

The gene calls are TRBV5-1 and TRBJ2-2, with 8 positions matching TRBD1. There are 14 residues in the CDR3. CDR1 is SGHRS and CDR2 is YFSETQ in the germline V gene. V shed 4 bases and J 10 bases; nucleotides not matched to a gene: 9. The CDR3: CASSTGQGRVELFF. CDR3 in DNA: TGCGCCAGCAGCACCGGACAGGGAAGGGTGGAGCTGTTTTTT. The entire variable domain, with the rest obtained from reference TRBV5-1 and TRBJ2-2, is as follows: KAGVTQTPRYLIKTRGQQVTLSCSPISGHRSVSWYQQTPGQGLQFLFEYFSETQRNKGNFPGRFSGRQFSNSRSEMNVSTLELGDSALYLCASSTGQGRVELFFGEGSRLTVL.

J is TRBJ2-7 and V is TRBV18; D might be TRBD1 (5 bases). Germline V gene data show CDR1 as KGHSH and CDR2 as LQKENI. With 5 bases removed from V and 0 bases from J, the gap between germline ends came to 8 bases. This CDR3 comprises 13 residues. The CDR3 here is CASSGADSYEQYF. The CDR3 DNA reads TGTGCCAGCTCAGGGGCCGACTCCTACGAGCAGTACTTC.

J is TRBJ1-2 and V is TRBV5-4, with TRBD1 as a possible D gene (5 bases). Trimming cost V 4 bases and J 3 bases, with 13 bases left between them. Germline CDR1 SGHNT, CDR2 YYREEE (reference sequence). The CDR3 length is 14 residues. The CDR3 region is CASSGTRVDYGYTF. CDR3 DNA sequence: TGTGCCAGCAGCGGAACCAGGGTTGACTATGGCTACACCTTC.

This clone was seen only a few times. The chain couples TRBV7-8 to TRBJ2-1, with TRBD2 matching over 9 bases. The germline gives CDR1 SGHVS, CDR2 FQNEAQ. CDR3 size: 15 residues. Germline trimming cut 6 bases from V and 4 bases from J; bases unmatched to any gene: 7. For the CDR3, the DNA is TGTGCCAGCAGTCATAGCGGGGGCCCTTACAATGAGCAGTTCTTC. Its translation is CASSHSGGPYNEQFF. Full variable domain (missing parts from reference TRBV7-8 and TRBJ2-1): GAGVSQSPRYKVAKRGQDVALRCDPISGHVSLFWYQQALGQGPEFLTYFQNEAQLDKSGLPSDRFFAERPEGSVSTLKIQRTQQEDSAVYLCASSHSGGPYNEQFFGPGTRLTVL.

V gene TRBV7-2 combines with J gene TRBJ2-5; D unresolved. Germline CDR1 reads SGHTA; CDR2 reads FQGNSA. This CDR3 contains 13 residues. Trimming shortened V by 1 base and J by 5 bases, and 8 bases separated the two germline ends. DNA for the CDR3: TGTGCCAGCAGCTTAGACTTCTCGGAGACCCAGTACTTC. Translated, it gives CASSLDFSETQYF.

The CDR3 here is CASSQGFGGLSTDTQYF. For the CDR3, the DNA is TGTGCCAGCAGCCAAGGTTTTGGGGGACTTAGCACAGATACGCAGTATTTT. The chain employs TRBV4-2 and TRBJ2-3, with D perhaps TRBD2 (6 bases). Germline lookup yields CDR1 LGHNA and CDR2 YNFKEQ. The CDR3 spans 17 residues. Trimming pared 1 base from V and 0 bases from J, leaving 14 bases between.

This clone was detected many times. The same CDR3 is also encoded by other DNA sequences in this sample. The chain uses TRBV9 and TRBJ2-3; D is unclear. V shed 2 bases and J shed 0 bases, with 4 bases lying between them. From germline, CDR1 is SGDLS and CDR2 YYNGEE. The CDR3 consists of 13 residues. The CDR3 here is CASSVASTDTQYF. The CDR3 DNA is TGTGCCAGCAGCGTGGCCAGCACAGATACGCAGTATTTT.

This clone was observed a few times. V is TRBV5-1 and J is TRBJ2-1; TRBD1 aligns across 7 bases. CDR1 is SGHRS and CDR2 is YFSETQ in the germline V gene. There are 15 residues in the CDR3. With 4 bases clipped from V and 2 bases from J, the junction kept 6 bases outside the gene matches. This CDR3 reads CASSLAGGTYNEQFF. Here the CDR3 DNA reads TGCGCCAGCAGCCTAGCAGGGGGTACCTACAATGAGCAGTTCTTC. The entire variable domain, with the rest obtained from reference TRBV5-1 and TRBJ2-1, is as follows: KAGVTQTPRYLIKTRGQQVTLSCSPISGHRSVSWYQQTPGQGLQFLFEYFSETQRNKGNFPGRFSGRQFSNSRSEMNVSTLELGDSALYLCASSLAGGTYNEQFFGPGTRLTVL.

This clone has ten or more counts. This chain links TRBV2 with TRBJ2-7, with a weak D call TRBD1 (6 bases). Deletions cut 8 bases from V and 1 base from J, with 12 bases between. Germline V gene sequence: CDR1 SNHLY, CDR2 FYNNEI. The CDR3 extends over 13 amino acids. The DNA of the CDR3 is TGTGCCAGCGAGCAAAGGGGGTCCTACGAGCAGTACTTC. As protein: CASEQRGSYEQYF.

This clone was detected only a few times. This chain uses TRBV2 with TRBJ1-5, with 8 bases fitting TRBD1. Per the germline V gene, CDR1 is SNHLY and CDR2 is FYNNEI. The ends lost 6 bases at V and 9 bases at J; junction bases unmatched: 10. CDR3 length: 14 residues. In nucleotides, the CDR3 is TGTGCCAGCAGGGACAGGGCGGGAGATGGGCCCCAGCATTTT. Amino acids: CASRDRAGDGPQHF.

The chain has TRBV6-5 and TRBJ2-5; 7 bases line up with TRBD1. V lost 3 bases and J lost 2; bases outside the gene matches: 6. Germline-derived CDR1 and CDR2 are MNHEY and SVGAGI. This CDR3 has 15 amino acids. The CDR3 nucleotides read TGTGCCAGCAGTTATGGGGACAGAAAACAAGAGACCCAGTACTTC. This codes for CASSYGDRKQETQYF.

The chain recombines TRBV11-3 with TRBJ2-5, with 12 nucleotides matching TRBD1. Germline values: CDR1 SGHNT, CDR2 YENEEA. This CDR3 spans 16 amino acids. V lost 6 bases and J lost 6; bases outside the gene matches: 11. CDR3 DNA sequence: TGTGCCAGCAGTAAAACCGGGACAGGGGGCGAAAAGACCCAGTACTTC. This encodes CASSKTGTGGEKTQYF. The variable domain in full, completed from reference TRBV11-3 and TRBJ2-5, reads EAGVVQSPRYKIIEKKQPVAFWCNPISGHNTLYWYLQNLGQGPELLIRYENEEAVDDSQLPKDRFSAERLKGVDSTLKIQPAELGDSAVYLCASSKTGTGGEKTQYFGPGTRLLVL.

This clone was counted between two and nine times. The chain is built from TRBV7-6 and TRBJ2-5, with D perhaps TRBD2 (5 bases). The CDR3 runs 14 residues. V was pared by 0 bases and J by 5 bases, with 10 bases between. Germline CDR1 is SGHVS and CDR2 is FNYEAQ. The CDR3 sequence: CASSLARGAETQYF. As DNA, the CDR3 is TGTGCCAGCAGCTTAGCACGGGGTGCCGAGACCCAGTACTTC.

This clone was observed a few times. This chain links TRBV27 with TRBJ1-4; 9 nucleotides line up with TRBD1. The CDR3 loop spans 13 amino acids. With 4 bases clipped from V and 11 bases from J, the junction kept 5 bases outside the gene matches. Germline lookup yields CDR1 MNHEY and CDR2 SMNVEV (reference sequence). The chain's CDR3 is CASSWDRVRKLFF. The CDR3 nucleotides read TGTGCCAGCAGTTGGGACAGGGTGAGGAAACTGTTTTTT.

The chain joins TRBV5-1 to TRBJ2-3; 8 nucleotides line up with TRBD1. CDR1 is SGHRS and CDR2 is YFSETQ in the germline V gene. The CDR3 covers 14 residues. The trim removed 5 bases at V and 5 bases at J, leaving 7 bases unmatched. CDR3 residues: CASSNQGALDTQYF. CDR3 in DNA: TGCGCCAGCAGTAACCAGGGGGCATTAGATACGCAGTATTTT. Together with reference TRBV5-1 and TRBJ2-3, the CDR3 gives the full variable domain: KAGVTQTPRYLIKTRGQQVTLSCSPISGHRSVSWYQQTPGQGLQFLFEYFSETQRNKGNFPGRFSGRQFSNSRSEMNVSTLELGDSALYLCASSNQGALDTQYFGPGTRLTVL.

This clone showed up just a few times. The chain links TRBV7-8 to TRBJ2-7; tentatively, D is TRBD1 (6 bases). This CDR3 contains 14 residues. Trimming cost V 3 bases and J 2 bases, with 11 bases left between them. Germline CDR1 and CDR2: SGHVS and FQNEAQ. CDR3 sequence (DNA): TGTGCCAGCAGCTTTTTCCGGACAGCCTACGAGCAGTACTTC. It translates to CASSFFRTAYEQYF.

V is TRBV28 and J is TRBJ1-2; TRBD1 is a possible D gene (5 bases). This CDR3 is 17 amino acids long. Germline V CDR1 and CDR2: MDHEN, SYDVKM. V lost 2 bases, J lost 0 bases, and 16 bases lay in between. CDR3 DNA: TGTGCCAGCAGTTTAATCACCCGATCAGGGACTAACTATGGCTACACCTTC. Its translation: CASSLITRSGTNYGYTF.

This clone was seen only a few times. The gene calls are TRBV7-2 and TRBJ2-1, with TRBD1 matching 8 bases. Looked up from germline, CDR1 is SGHTA and CDR2 is FQGNSA. The CDR3 totals 17 residues. V shed 4 bases, J shed 4 bases, and the junction held 12 bases outside the gene matches. CDR3 coding DNA: TGTGCCAGCAGCTCCCCGGGACAGGTCACGCCTTACAATGAGCAGTTCTTC. It encodes CASSSPGQVTPYNEQFF.

This clone was detected only a few times. The genes are TRBV6-1 and TRBJ1-1; a possible D gene is TRBD1 (6 bases). This CDR3 has 13 amino acids. V lost 2 bases to trimming and J lost 9 bases, with 13 bases between them. The germline V gene encodes CDR1 MNHNS and CDR2 SASEGT. The DNA of the CDR3 is TGTGCCAGCAGTGAAACCCGGACAGCCAAAGCTTTCTTT. Its protein is CASSETRTAKAFF.